These T cell receptor beta chains were read from a single sample in a study of shared clonotypes between healthy human individuals. The data were produced by immunoSEQ multiplex PCR, yet TCRdb's version contains in-frame clones alone and is incomplete. This sample has roughly 1,600,000 clones, with approximately 98.5% found just once. Source material: naive CD4+ T cells sorted from blood. The receptors were gathered from a man aged 25-40 years in good health. CDR3s include the opening cysteine and the closing phenylalanine or tryptophan. A D gene is named only where the DNA matches it firmly. Where a row states a size, it is once, few, many or the class of an expanded clone; other rows omit it.

v_gene: TRBV5-1
len: 14
d_gene: -
abundance: once
j_gene: TRBJ1-4
CDR3nt: TGCGCCAGCAGCCGGGACGGAGGCAATGAAAAACTGTTTTTT
CDR3aa: CASSRDGGNEKLFF

v_gene: TRBV10-2
len: 15
d_gene: -
abundance: -
j_gene: TRBJ2-7
CDR3nt: TGCGCCAGCAGTGACCGGGACGGATCCTTCTACGAGCAGTACTTC
CDR3aa: CASSDRDGSFYEQYF

v_gene: TRBV9
len: 15
d_gene: -
abundance: -
j_gene: TRBJ2-1
CDR3nt: TGTGCCAGCAGCGTAAGACAGAGCTCCTACAATGAGCAGTTCTTC
CDR3aa: CASSVRQSSYNEQFF

v_gene: TRBV7-2
len: 16
d_gene: TRBD2
abundance: -
j_gene: TRBJ2-6
CDR3nt: TGTGCCAGCAGCCTTAGCGGGAGCGGTGGGGCCAACGTCCTGACTTTC
CDR3aa: CASSLSGSGGANVLTF

v_gene: TRBV9
len: 14
d_gene: -
abundance: -
j_gene: TRBJ2-3
CDR3nt: TGTGCCAGCAGCGCCGGAGTTTCGACCCTCCGGCAGTATTTT
CDR3aa: CASSAGVSTLRQYF

v_gene: TRBV6-1
len: 16
d_gene: TRBD2
abundance: once
j_gene: TRBJ2-1
CDR3nt: TGTGCCAGCAGTGTCTCCGGGACTAGTTTGTACAATGAGCAGTTCTTC
CDR3aa: CASSVSGTSLYNEQFF

v_gene: TRBV28
len: 15
d_gene: TRBD2
abundance: -
j_gene: TRBJ2-2
CDR3nt: TGTGCCAGCCTTACTAGCGGGACGAACACCGGGGAGCTGTTTTTT
CDR3aa: CASLTSGTNTGELFF

v_gene: TRBV5-1
len: 15
d_gene: -
abundance: -
j_gene: TRBJ1-5
CDR3nt: TGCGCCAGCAGCTTGGACGGGGGTAGCAATCAGCCCCAGCATTTT
CDR3aa: CASSLDGGSNQPQHF

v_gene: TRBV6-6
len: 16
d_gene: TRBD2
abundance: -
j_gene: TRBJ2-7
CDR3nt: TGTGCCAGCAGTACCCAACGACTAGCGGGAGTATTCGAGCAGTACTTC
CDR3aa: CASSTQRLAGVFEQYF

v_gene: TRBV7-9
len: 11
d_gene: -
abundance: -
j_gene: TRBJ1-2
CDR3nt: TGTGCCAGCAGCTTAAACTATGGCTACACCTTC
CDR3aa: CASSLNYGYTF

v_gene: TRBV18
len: 14
d_gene: TRBD2
abundance: few
j_gene: TRBJ2-1
CDR3nt: TGTGCCAGCTCACCGCGGGAGACCTACAATGAGCAGTTCTTC
CDR3aa: CASSPRETYNEQFF

v_gene: TRBV7-9
len: 15
d_gene: -
abundance: -
j_gene: TRBJ1-5
CDR3nt: TGTGCCAGCAGCTCTTCCGGGGGAGGCAATCAGCCCCAGCATTTT
CDR3aa: CASSSSGGGNQPQHF

v_gene: TRBV6-5
len: 15
d_gene: TRBD1
abundance: -
j_gene: TRBJ2-7
CDR3nt: TGTGCCAGCAGTTCACCAAAGGACAGGCTTTACGAGCAGTACTTC
CDR3aa: CASSSPKDRLYEQYF

v_gene: TRBV14
len: 14
d_gene: -
abundance: -
j_gene: TRBJ2-1
CDR3nt: TGTGCCAGCAGCCTAGCCGGGACACTCAATGAGCAGTTCTTC
CDR3aa: CASSLAGTLNEQFF

v_gene: TRBV28
len: 12
d_gene: -
abundance: -
j_gene: TRBJ2-7
CDR3nt: TGTGCCAGCAGATCGCAGATAGGTGAGCAGTACTTC
CDR3aa: CASRSQIGEQYF

v_gene: TRBV18
len: 14
d_gene: -
abundance: -
j_gene: TRBJ2-1
CDR3nt: TGTGCCACCACGGGGACCGAGGAACTTAATGAGCAGTTCTTC
CDR3aa: CATTGTEELNEQFF

v_gene: TRBV6-1
len: 14
d_gene: -
abundance: once
j_gene: TRBJ2-5
CDR3nt: TGTGCCAGCAGTGAAGGGACAGTCCAAGAGACCCAGTACTTC
CDR3aa: CASSEGTVQETQYF

v_gene: TRBV4-1
len: 16
d_gene: TRBD2
abundance: -
j_gene: TRBJ2-1
CDR3nt: TGCGCCAGCAGCCATGACGGGACTAGCGTAATGGTTGAGCAGTTCTTC
CDR3aa: CASSHDGTSVMVEQFF

v_gene: TRBV28
len: 15
d_gene: -
abundance: -
j_gene: TRBJ2-7
CDR3nt: TGTGCCAGCAGTTTATTCGCGCGGACCACAGGGTCGCAGTACTTC
CDR3aa: CASSLFARTTGSQYF

v_gene: TRBV6-5
len: 14
d_gene: TRBD2
abundance: once
j_gene: TRBJ2-1
CDR3nt: TGTGCCAGCAGTATAGCGGGAGGGCCGAATGAGCAGTTCTTC
CDR3aa: CASSIAGGPNEQFF

v_gene: TRBV5-8
len: 15
d_gene: TRBD1
abundance: -
j_gene: TRBJ1-2
CDR3nt: TGTGCCAGCAGCTTGTGGGGACAGCCACCTTATGGCTACACCTTC
CDR3aa: CASSLWGQPPYGYTF

v_gene: TRBV6-1
len: 14
d_gene: -
abundance: -
j_gene: TRBJ1-2
CDR3nt: TGTGCCAGCCGGATAATAGACCAGAACTATGGCTACACCTTC
CDR3aa: CASRIIDQNYGYTF